These 12 T cell receptor beta chains share one sample of origin, sequenced in a study of blood T cell repertoires in COVID-19. The method was immunoSEQ multiplex PCR; TCRdb's version includes in-frame clones alone and lacks a portion of them. Of over 60,000 clones in the sample, about 90% were seen once. The sample was peripheral blood. The receptors shown here come from a man in his fifties with acute or convalescent COVID-19.

The chain carries TRBV6-5 and TRBJ2-7; D unresolved. Trimming shortened V by 7 bases and J by 1 base, and 8 bases separated the two germline ends. Germline CDR1 reads MNHEY; CDR2 reads SVGAGI. The CDR3 runs to 12 residues. The CDR3 loop is CASIGRSYEQYF. As DNA, the CDR3 is TGTGCCAGCATCGGCAGGTCCTACGAGCAGTACTTC.

This clone has just one count. V gene TRBV30 combines with J gene TRBJ1-5; the D is unclear. Germline values: CDR1 GTSNPN, CDR2 SVGIG (reference sequence). The CDR3 consists of 13 residues. Trimming removed 3 bases from V and 3 bases from J, with 9 bases in between. The CDR3 protein is CAWSEGYNQPQHF. For the CDR3, the DNA is TGTGCCTGGAGCGAGGGCTACAATCAGCCCCAGCATTTT.

This clone was seen only once. V is TRBV9 and J is TRBJ1-1; D uncertain. The V end lost 2 bases, the J end lost 11 bases, and 4 bases lay between the germline ends. Germline lookup yields CDR1 SGDLS and CDR2 YYNGEE. This CDR3 contains 9 residues. Here the CDR3 DNA reads TGTGCCAGCAGCGTCCCGGCTTTCTTT. Amino acids: CASSVPAFF.

CDR3 nucleotide sequence: TGCGCCAGCAGGTCCACCGGGTCTGGAAACACCATATATTTT. Encoded protein: CASRSTGSGNTIYF. The J gene is TRBJ1-3, the V gene TRBV5-1; D not certain. V lost 5 bases to trimming and J lost 1 base, with 10 bases between them. CDR1 is SGHRS, CDR2 YFSETQ, per germline. The CDR3 is 14 amino acids. Drawing the rest from reference TRBV5-1 and TRBJ1-3, the complete variable domain is KAGVTQTPRYLIKTRGQQVTLSCSPISGHRSVSWYQQTPGQGLQFLFEYFSETQRNKGNFPGRFSGRQFSNSRSEMNVSTLELGDSALYLCASRSTGSGNTIYFGEGSWLTVV.

The CDR3 loop is CASRKQTGGQNQPQHF. The CDR3 DNA sequence: TGTGCCAGCAGGAAACAGACGGGCGGACAGAATCAGCCCCAGCATTTT. V gene TRBV27 combines with J gene TRBJ1-5, with a tentative D call TRBD1 (6 bases). V was cut by 6 bases and J by 4 bases, with 19 bases left in between. Germline V gene lookup returns CDR1 MNHEY and CDR2 SMNVEV (reference sequence). CDR3 size: 16 residues.

This rearrangement joins TRBV14 to TRBJ2-1, with TRBD2 as a possible D gene (6 bases). The length of the CDR3 is 15 residues. Trimming removed 0 bases from V and 7 bases from J, with 13 bases in between. Germline CDR1 SGHDN, CDR2 FVKESK. As DNA, the CDR3 is TGTGCCAGCAGCCAAGACTTGGGAGGTAAAAATGAGCAGTTCTTC. This translates into CASSQDLGGKNEQFF.

The chain joins TRBV6-5 to TRBJ2-7, with 9 bases matching TRBD1. CDR1 is MNHEY, CDR2 SVGAGI, per germline. V was pared by 10 bases and J by 7 bases, with 14 bases of the junction left unmatched. The CDR3 has 14 amino acids. CDR3 protein: CATGPLQGAGEQYF. The CDR3 bases are TGTGCCACGGGACCTTTACAGGGGGCGGGAGAGCAGTACTTC.

The chain uses TRBV2 and TRBJ1-1, with 7 bases matching TRBD1. The CDR3 sequence is 13 residues long. Per germline, CDR1 SNHLY and CDR2 FYNNEI. With 11 bases clipped from V and 0 bases from J, the junction kept 6 bases outside the gene matches. This CDR3 is CAVSGQMNTEAFF. CDR3 in DNA: TGTGCCGTGTCGGGACAGATGAACACTGAAGCTTTCTTT.

A single count supports this clone. The chain is built from TRBV6-4 and TRBJ1-1; possible D gene TRBD1, 6 bases. The CDR3 extends over 15 amino acids. The germline V gene has CDR1 MRHNA and CDR2 SNTAGT. Deletions cut 4 bases from V and 1 base from J, with 13 bases between. The CDR3 region is CASSASGTPNTEAFF. The CDR3 DNA reads as TGTGCCAGCAGTGCCTCCGGGACACCGAACACTGAAGCTTTCTTT.

This chain joins TRBV18 and TRBJ1-5, with D unresolved. Per the germline V gene, CDR1 is KGHSH and CDR2 is LQKENI. The CDR3 contains 16 residues. Trimming removed 1 base from V and 0 bases from J, with 10 bases in between. The CDR3 nucleotides are TGTGCCAGCTCACCACGGAGGGTAAATAGCAATCAGCCCCAGCATTTT. It encodes CASSPRRVNSNQPQHF. The full variable domain, in which reference TRBV18 and TRBJ1-5 provide the parts outside the CDR3, is NAGVMQNPRHLVRRRGQEARLRCSPMKGHSHVYWYRQLPEEGLKFMVYLQKENIIDESGMPKERFSAEFPKEGPSILRIQQVVRGDSAAYFCASSPRRVNSNQPQHFGDGTRLSIL.

The chain links TRBV5-1 to TRBJ2-3; 10 bases align to TRBD2. Losses at the gene ends were 6 bases for V and 3 bases for J; bases not matched to a gene: 7. The CDR3 consists of 15 residues. CDR1 is SGHRS, CDR2 YFSETQ, per germline. The CDR3 region has the DNA TGCGCCAGCACCCCTCTAGCGGGAGCGACAGATACGCAGTATTTT. Its protein is CASTPLAGATDTQYF.

This sequence joins TRBV4-1 and TRBJ1-1; 7 bases line up with TRBD1. Per the germline V gene, CDR1 is MGHRA and CDR2 is YSYEKL. V was pared by 4 bases and J by 10 bases, with 15 bases of the junction left unmatched. The CDR3 sequence is 15 residues long. The CDR3 loop is CASSPGQDQRSGAFF. In DNA form, the CDR3 reads TGCGCCAGCAGCCCTGGACAGGATCAACGGTCTGGAGCTTTCTTT.